The rows below give T cell receptor beta chains drawn from one sample of a study of blood T cell repertoires in COVID-19. The method was immunoSEQ multiplex PCR; TCRdb's version includes in-frame clones alone and lacks a portion of them. The sample carries about 140,000 clones, 80% to 85% recorded once. What was sequenced was peripheral blood. The receptors here all came from a man aged 25-45 years with COVID-19, enrolled during active disease. Both conserved end residues are part of each CDR3. The order of the fields is J gene, clone size, V gene, D gene, CDR3 DNA, CDR3 protein. A D gene is named only where the DNA matches it firmly. Rows give clone size only sometimes, using once, few, many, or a class for an expanded clone.

>TRBJ2-5|.|TRBV7-9|.
TGTGCCAGCAGCTTACCCCGGGGGACTGGGGAGACCCAGTACTTC
CASSLPRGTGETQYF
>TRBJ1-2|.|TRBV14|.
TGTGCCAGCAGCCAAGTCAGGACAAATCATGGCTACACCTTC
CASSQVRTNHGYTF
>TRBJ2-7|.|TRBV19|.
TGTGCCAGTAGTGTTAAACACTACGAGTTCTACGAGCAGTACTTC
CASSVKHYEFYEQYF
>TRBJ2-7|few|TRBV7-9|.
TGTGCCAGCAGCTCCGACAATCTCTACGAGCAGTACTTC
CASSSDNLYEQYF
>TRBJ2-6|.|TRBV7-3|TRBD2
TGTGCCAGCCTCCGGGGGGCTGGGGCCAACGTCCTGACTTTC
CASLRGAGANVLTF
>TRBJ2-1|many|TRBV7-9|.
TGTGCCAGCAGCTTCGCCCCTAGCATCCATGAGCAGTTCTTC
CASSFAPSIHEQFF
>TRBJ1-3|.|TRBV5-8|.
TGTGCCAGCAGCTTGGCTGGGGCAAACACCATATATTTT
CASSLAGANTIYF
>TRBJ2-7|.|TRBV24-1|TRBD1
TGTGCCACCAGTGAACCTGGACAGGACTACGAGCAGTACTTC
CATSEPGQDYEQYF
>TRBJ2-5|.|TRBV7-9|.
TGTGCCAGCAGCCCGCAAAGGACTTACCAAGAGACCCAGTACTTC
CASSPQRTYQETQYF
>TRBJ2-1|.|TRBV29-1|TRBD2
TGCAGCGTTGAAACTAGCGGGAGTTTTGAGCAGTTCTTC
CSVETSGSFEQFF
>TRBJ2-6|.|TRBV19|.
TGTGCCAGTAGTATCGACTCCACCTCTGGGGCCAACGTCCTGACTTTC
CASSIDSTSGANVLTF
>TRBJ2-2|.|TRBV19|.
TGTGCCACCTGGACTACCGTTGGTCCCGGGGAGCTGTTTTTT
CATWTTVGPGELFF
>TRBJ2-5|few|TRBV2|TRBD2
TGTGCCAGCAGTCCCATGACTAGCGGGAGCGAGACCCAGTACTTC
CASSPMTSGSETQYF
>TRBJ2-5|once|TRBV28|.
TGTGCCAGCAGTTTGTATTTCCGCACGGAAGAGACCCAGTACTTC
CASSLYFRTEETQYF
>TRBJ1-2|.|TRBV9|TRBD1
TGTGCCAGCAGCGTCCCGGGACAGTCCTATGGCTACACCTTC
CASSVPGQSYGYTF
>TRBJ2-2|.|TRBV2|TRBD2
TGTGCCAGCAGCCGGGAGGCCCTCACCGGGGAGCTGTTTTTT
CASSREALTGELFF
>TRBJ1-1|.|TRBV10-3|.
TGTGCCATCAGTGAGTCCCGACTGGCTGAAGCTTTCTTT
CAISESRLAEAFF
>TRBJ1-5|.|TRBV19|TRBD1
TGTGCCAGTAGCCCTTGGGGACAGGATAGCAATCAGCCCCAGCATTTT
CASSPWGQDSNQPQHF
>TRBJ1-2|.|TRBV28|TRBD1
TGTGCCACCACCTCGACAGGGGCAGGGGGTGGCTACACCTTC
CATTSTGAGGGYTF
>TRBJ1-2|.|TRBV9|TRBD1
TGTGCCAGCAGCGAGATAAAAGGGGGCCATGGCTACACCTTC
CASSEIKGGHGYTF